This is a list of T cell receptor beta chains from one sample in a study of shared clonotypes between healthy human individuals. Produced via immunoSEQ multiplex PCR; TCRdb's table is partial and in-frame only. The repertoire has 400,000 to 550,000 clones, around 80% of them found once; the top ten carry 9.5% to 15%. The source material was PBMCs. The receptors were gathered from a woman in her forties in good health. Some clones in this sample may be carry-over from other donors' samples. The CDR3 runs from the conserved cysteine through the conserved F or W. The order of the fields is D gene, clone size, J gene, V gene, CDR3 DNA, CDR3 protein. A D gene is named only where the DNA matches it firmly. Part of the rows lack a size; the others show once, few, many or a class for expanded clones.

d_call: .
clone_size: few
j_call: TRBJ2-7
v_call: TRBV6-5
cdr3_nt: TGTGCCAGCAGTTCCTCCGGGACACAAACCTACGAGCAGTACTTC
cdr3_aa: CASSSSGTQTYEQYF

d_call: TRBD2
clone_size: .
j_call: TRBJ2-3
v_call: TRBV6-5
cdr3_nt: TGTGCCAGCAGTTACTCAAGCGGGAGGGGGACAGATACGCAGTATTTT
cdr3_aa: CASSYSSGRGTDTQYF

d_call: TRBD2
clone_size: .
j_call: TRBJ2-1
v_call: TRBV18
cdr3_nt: TGTGCCAGCTCACCGGGACTAGCCTACAATGAGCAGTTCTTC
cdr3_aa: CASSPGLAYNEQFF

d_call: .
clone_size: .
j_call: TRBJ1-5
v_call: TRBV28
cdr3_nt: TGTGCCAGCAGTCCATTTCTTCAGCCCCAGCATTTT
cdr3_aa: CASSPFLQPQHF

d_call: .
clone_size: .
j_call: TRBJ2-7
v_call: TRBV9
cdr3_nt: TGTGCCAGCAGCGTAGATACCTCTCCGGGACTCAAGAGCTCCTACGAGCAGTACTTC
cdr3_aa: CASSVDTSPGLKSSYEQYF

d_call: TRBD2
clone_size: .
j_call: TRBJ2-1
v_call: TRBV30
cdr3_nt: TGTGCCTGGAGTAGTCGAGCGGGAGTACCCTACAATGAGCAGTTCTTC
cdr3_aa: CAWSSRAGVPYNEQFF

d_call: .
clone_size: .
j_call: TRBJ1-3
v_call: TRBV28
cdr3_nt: TGTGCCAGCAGTGCTCACCGGAGCGTAGGAAACACCATATATTTT
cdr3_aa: CASSAHRSVGNTIYF

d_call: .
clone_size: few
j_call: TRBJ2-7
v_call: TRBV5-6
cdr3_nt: TGTGCCAGCAGCTTAAGGGGGTCTTACGAGCAGTACTTC
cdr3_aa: CASSLRGSYEQYF

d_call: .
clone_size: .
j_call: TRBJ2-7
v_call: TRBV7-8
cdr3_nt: TGTGCCAGCAGCTTCGGGTGGGGTTTACAGTACTTC
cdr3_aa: CASSFGWGLQYF

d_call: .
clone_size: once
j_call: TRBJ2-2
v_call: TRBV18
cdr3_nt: TGTGCCAGCCCTGCGTCGGGGGCCGCGGGCACCGGGGAGCTGTTTTTT
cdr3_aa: CASPASGAAGTGELFF

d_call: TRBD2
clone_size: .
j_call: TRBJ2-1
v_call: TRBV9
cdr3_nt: TGTGCCAGCAGCGTAGATCGGCTAGCGGGAGGGGGGCAGTTCTTC
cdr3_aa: CASSVDRLAGGGQFF

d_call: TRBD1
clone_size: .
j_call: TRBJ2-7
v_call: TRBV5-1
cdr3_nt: TGCGCCAGCAGCTTGGGTGACAGGGACGAGCAGTACTTC
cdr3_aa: CASSLGDRDEQYF

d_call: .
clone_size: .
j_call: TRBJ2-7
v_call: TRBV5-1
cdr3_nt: TGCGCCAGCAGCTTGGACCCGGAGGTGGGCGAGCAGTACTTC
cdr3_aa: CASSLDPEVGEQYF

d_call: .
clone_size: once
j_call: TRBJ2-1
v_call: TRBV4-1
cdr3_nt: TGCGCCAGCAGCCTGGCACCACGGGATGAGCAGTTCTTC
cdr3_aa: CASSLAPRDEQFF

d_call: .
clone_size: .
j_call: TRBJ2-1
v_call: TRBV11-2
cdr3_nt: TGTGCCAGCAGCTTGCAGTTAGGGGTCCTCCCGAGCTCCTACAATGAGCAGTTCTTC
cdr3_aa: CASSLQLGVLPSSYNEQFF

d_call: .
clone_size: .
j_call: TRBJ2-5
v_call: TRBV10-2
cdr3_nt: TGCGCCAGCAGTGGGGCCGGGACCTCTTTCGCAGAGACCCAGTACTTC
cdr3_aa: CASSGAGTSFAETQYF

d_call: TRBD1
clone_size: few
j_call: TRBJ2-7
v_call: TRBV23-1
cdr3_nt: TGCGCCAGCAGTCTGGACAGGGTCGACGAGCAGTACTTC
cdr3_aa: CASSLDRVDEQYF

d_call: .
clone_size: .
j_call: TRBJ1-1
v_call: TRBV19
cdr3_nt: TGTGCCAGTAGTACGTCGGACAGCCTTGGAGCTTTCTTT
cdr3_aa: CASSTSDSLGAFF

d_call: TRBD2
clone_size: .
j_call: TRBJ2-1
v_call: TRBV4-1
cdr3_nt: TGCGCCAGCAGCCGGGGACTAGCGGGAGCGTTGGACAATGAGCAGTTCTTC
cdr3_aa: CASSRGLAGALDNEQFF

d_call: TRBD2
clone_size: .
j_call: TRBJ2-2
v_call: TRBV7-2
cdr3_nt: TGTGCCAGCAGCTTACAAGGGCTAGCGGGAGGGCTCAGCACCGGGGAGCTGTTTTTT
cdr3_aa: CASSLQGLAGGLSTGELFF

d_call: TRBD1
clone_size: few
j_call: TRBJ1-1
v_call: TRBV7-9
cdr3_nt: TGTGCCAGCAGCTTAGTTACAGGGGTTGGGACTGAAGCTTTCTTT
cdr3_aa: CASSLVTGVGTEAFF

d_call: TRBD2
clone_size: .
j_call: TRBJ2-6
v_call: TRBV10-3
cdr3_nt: TGTGCCATCAGAGGACTAGCGGGGCCCTCTGGGGCCAACGTCCTGACTTTC
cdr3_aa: CAIRGLAGPSGANVLTF

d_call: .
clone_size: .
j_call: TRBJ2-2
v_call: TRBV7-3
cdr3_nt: TGTGCCAGCAGCTTAACGTTAGACACCGGGGAGCTGTTTTTT
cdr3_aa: CASSLTLDTGELFF

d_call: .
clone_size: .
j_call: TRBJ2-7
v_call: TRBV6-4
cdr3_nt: TGTGCCAGCAGTGAACCTACGACTAGGGCCTACGAGCAGTACTTC
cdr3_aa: CASSEPTTRAYEQYF

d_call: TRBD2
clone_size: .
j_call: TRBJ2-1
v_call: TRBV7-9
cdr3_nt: TGTGCCAGCAGCTTAGCATCAGGGCTAGCGGGGCCCTACAATGAGCAGTTCTTC
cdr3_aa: CASSLASGLAGPYNEQFF

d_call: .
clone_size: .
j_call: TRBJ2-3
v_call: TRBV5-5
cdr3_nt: TGTGCCAGCAGCTTGGGGCTATCGGGCACAGATACGCAGTATTTT
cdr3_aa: CASSLGLSGTDTQYF

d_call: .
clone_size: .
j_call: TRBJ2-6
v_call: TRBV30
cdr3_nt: TGTGCCTGGAGGTCTTCTGGGGCCAACGTCCTGACTTTC
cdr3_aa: CAWRSSGANVLTF

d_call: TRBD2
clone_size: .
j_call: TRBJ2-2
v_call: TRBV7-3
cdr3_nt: TGTGCCAGCAGCTTAAGGGGCCCGGGACTAGGGATCGGGGAGCTGTTTTTT
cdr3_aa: CASSLRGPGLGIGELFF

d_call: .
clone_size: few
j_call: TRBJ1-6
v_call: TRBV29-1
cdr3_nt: TGCAGCGTTGGACAGGACCAAAATTCACCCCTCCACTTT
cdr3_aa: CSVGQDQNSPLHF

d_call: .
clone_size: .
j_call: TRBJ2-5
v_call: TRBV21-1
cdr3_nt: TGTGCCAGCAGCGCCCCTGGACAGATCTTTGGGGAGACCCAGTACTTC
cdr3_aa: CASSAPGQIFGETQYF

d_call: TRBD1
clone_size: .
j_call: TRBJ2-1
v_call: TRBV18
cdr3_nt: TGTGCCAGCTCAACCACGACAGGGGAGAATGAGCAGTTCTTC
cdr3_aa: CASSTTTGENEQFF

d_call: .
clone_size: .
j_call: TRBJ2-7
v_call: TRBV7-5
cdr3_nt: TGTGTCAGAAGCGGACGCAGGGCACCGGTGGGACTAGCGGGGTACGAGCAGTACTTC
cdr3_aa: CVRSGRRAPVGLAGYEQYF

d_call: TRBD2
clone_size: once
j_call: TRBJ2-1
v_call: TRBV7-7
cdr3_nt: TGTGCTAGCAGCTTATCTACTGGCGGGAGTAGGAATGAGCAGTTCTTC
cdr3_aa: CASSLSTGGSRNEQFF

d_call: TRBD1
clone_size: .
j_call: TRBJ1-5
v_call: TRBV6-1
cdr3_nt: TGTGCCAGCAGTGAATTGGGGACAGGCCCAAATCAGCCCCAGCATTTT
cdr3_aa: CASSELGTGPNQPQHF

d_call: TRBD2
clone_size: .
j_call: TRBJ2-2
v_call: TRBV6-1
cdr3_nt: TGTGCCAGCAGTACTAGCGGGAGGGTGTCCGGGGAGCTGTTTTTT
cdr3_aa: CASSTSGRVSGELFF

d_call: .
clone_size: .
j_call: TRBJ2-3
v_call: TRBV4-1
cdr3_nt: TGCGCCAGCAGCCAAGGGCCACGGGGGGCGGTTGGAGATACGCAGTATTTT
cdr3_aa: CASSQGPRGAVGDTQYF

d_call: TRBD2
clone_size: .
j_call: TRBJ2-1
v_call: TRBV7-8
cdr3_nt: TGTGCCAGCAGCAAGTTAGCGGGGGGCCCCAATGAGCAGTTCTTC
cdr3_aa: CASSKLAGGPNEQFF